A selection of T cell receptor beta chains follows, all from one sample in a study of T cells after yellow fever vaccination. MiXCR was run by TCRdb on the 5' RACE reads, yielding one entry per CDR3 protein. The sample carries some 670,000 distinct CDR3 sequences, 9% to 15% recorded once. The sequences come from PBMCs, collected on the day of the yellow fever booster vaccination. The source is a man aged 25-45 years who received the YFV17D yellow fever vaccine. CDR3s include the opening cysteine and the closing phenylalanine or tryptophan. Fields, in order: J gene, D gene, V gene, CDR3 protein. D genes are given only for firm matches.

TRBJ2-1 - TRBV4-3 CASSQEGRREQFF
TRBJ2-2 TRBD2 TRBV29-1 CSVERIAGISAGELFF
TRBJ2-1 - TRBV15 CATSRASRVQFF
TRBJ2-1 - TRBV7-9 CASSLRADSYNEQFF
TRBJ1-2 - TRBV5-1 CASSLEAASYTF
TRBJ2-7 - TRBV4-2 CASSQESGTSYEQYF
TRBJ2-2 - TRBV5-1 CASSLGSGPNTGELFF
TRBJ2-3 - TRBV5-1 CASSDTGSTDTQYF
TRBJ2-4 TRBD1 TRBV7-9 CASRDPTGSDIQYF
TRBJ2-2 - TRBV10-1 CASSGRDTGELFF
TRBJ1-2 - TRBV20-1 CSASSGVFGYTF
TRBJ1-2 - TRBV6-1 CASSGHPRGGYTF
TRBJ1-1 - TRBV29-1 CSGDWGNTEAFF
TRBJ2-1 TRBD2 TRBV5-1 CASSFSSGGLNEQFF
TRBJ2-7 TRBD1 TRBV7-9 CASSSPKGTATYEQYF
TRBJ2-7 - TRBV28 CASSLRAVEQYF
TRBJ2-7 - TRBV6-2/TRBV6-3 CASSYSSRADYEQYF
TRBJ2-7 - TRBV9 CASSVGLGPYEQYF
TRBJ2-2 TRBD1 TRBV5-5 CASPPLPPGGITGELFF
TRBJ1-6 - TRBV25-1 CASSEGVGNSPLHF
TRBJ2-5 - TRBV6-2/TRBV6-3 CASSYPVGIGTQYF
TRBJ2-5 - TRBV29-1 CSVITGQETQYF
TRBJ1-2 - TRBV4-1 CASSPLYIEAVDGYTF
TRBJ2-1 - TRBV14 CASSPFAIWDEQFF
TRBJ2-4 - TRBV6-5 CASSYSGGLAKNIQYF
TRBJ2-7 - TRBV11-2 CASSLGGVGEQYF
TRBJ2-1 TRBD2 TRBV6-1 CASSPIGSGREQFF
TRBJ2-2 TRBD2 TRBV7-9 CASSARLAGNTGELFF
TRBJ2-5 TRBD1 TRBV19 CASRMTGAGETQYF
TRBJ2-1 TRBD2 TRBV5-1 CASRFLAGAFNNEQFF
TRBJ1-5 TRBD1 TRBV10-3 CAISEKDRVDQPQHF
TRBJ2-1 TRBD1 TRBV20-1 CSARRTGGVDEQFF
TRBJ2-5 - TRBV7-6 CASSLGGGLSPQETQYF
TRBJ2-1 - TRBV12-3/TRBV12-4 CASKDRTTLGNEQFF
TRBJ2-2 - TRBV27 CASSLLWVRGTGELFF
TRBJ2-5 TRBD2 TRBV5-1 CASSFGGSGGETQYF
TRBJ1-1 - TRBV7-2 CASSFADTEAFF
TRBJ2-1 TRBD1 TRBV7-3 CASSSGGDRGIDNEQFF
TRBJ2-1 TRBD1 TRBV14 CASSQLRTGANEQFF
TRBJ2-7 TRBD2 TRBV5-1 CASSLVGTRLYEQYF